A single sample is the source of the 9 T cell receptor beta chains below, sequenced in a study of cytomegalovirus exposure and HLA in healthy donors. The study ran its PCR with 60 Vbeta and 13 Jbeta primers. This table comes from immunoSEQ multiplex PCR, and its TCRdb copy is limited to in-frame clones, with some not included. Among a few hundred thousand clones listed, under 85% were seen once. Source material: PBMCs. These receptor sequences come from a woman aged 50 to 60 in good health and CMV-seropositive.

This chain uses TRBV11-2 with TRBJ2-7; D is possibly TRBD1 (6 bases). The CDR3 has 14 residues. V dropped 4 bases and J dropped 0 bases, with 10 bases sitting between them. Germline V CDR1 and CDR2: SGHAT, FQNNGV. Written as DNA, the CDR3 is TGTGCCAGCAGCTCCGACAGGACCTCCTACGAGCAGTACTTC. It codes for CASSSDRTSYEQYF.

The chain employs TRBV28 and TRBJ2-2; 7 bases agree with TRBD1. The germline V gene has CDR1 MDHEN and CDR2 SYDVKM. CDR3 length equals 13 residues. V shed 7 bases, J shed 3 bases, and the junction held 2 bases outside the gene matches. DNA for the CDR3: TGTGCCAGCAACGACAGGGACACCGGGGAGCTGTTTTTT. Residues: CASNDRDTGELFF.

This chain uses TRBV19 with TRBJ2-1; TRBD1 is a possible D gene (6 bases). Trimming removed 7 bases from V and 0 bases from J, with 16 bases in between. Germline V gene data show CDR1 as LNHDA and CDR2 as SQIVND (reference sequence). This CDR3 has 16 residues. DNA for the CDR3: TGTGCCAGTACACCCAGGGGCGTAAGCTCCTACAATGAGCAGTTCTTC. It yields the protein CASTPRGVSSYNEQFF.

This clone has only a few counts. The gene calls are TRBV6-6 and TRBJ1-5, with 8 nucleotides matching TRBD1. Germline lookup yields CDR1 MNHNY and CDR2 SVGAGI (reference sequence). CDR3 length: 16 residues. V shed 6 bases and J 2 bases; nucleotides not matched to a gene: 9. The CDR3: CASSQGTGMRNQPQHF. The CDR3 region has the DNA TGTGCCAGCAGCCAGGGGACAGGTATGCGCAATCAGCCCCAGCATTTT.

The sample holds a few counts of this clone. This CDR3 is CASSRVIGVNTEAFF. CDR3 sequence (DNA): TGCGCCAGCAGCCGAGTTATAGGGGTGAACACTGAAGCTTTCTTT. The V call is TRBV4-1, the J call TRBJ1-1; weak D call: TRBD1 (5 bases). The CDR3 sequence is 15 residues long. V was trimmed by 4 bases and J by 0 bases, leaving 12 bases between them. Germline CDR1 reads MGHRA; CDR2 reads YSYEKL.

The gene calls are TRBV5-8 and TRBJ2-5, with D maybe TRBD1 (5 bases). V was cut by 2 bases and J by 3 bases, with 11 bases left in between. The CDR3 covers 14 residues. The germline V gene has CDR1 SGHTS and CDR2 YDEGEE. The CDR3 sequence is CASSLGVSKETQYF. The CDR3 nucleotides read TGTGCCAGCAGCTTAGGGGTATCTAAAGAGACCCAGTACTTC.

The chain carries TRBV6-5 and TRBJ1-2, with D unclear. The CDR3 spans 13 residues. With 5 bases removed from V and 5 bases from J, the gap between germline ends came to 12 bases. Germline V CDR1 and CDR2: MNHEY, SVGAGI. CDR3 sequence: CASSESPTYGYTF. The CDR3 bases are TGTGCCAGCAGTGAAAGCCCAACTTATGGCTACACCTTC.

This clone was counted a few times. The rearrangement uses TRBV6-5 and TRBJ1-1, with 7 bases aligning to TRBD1. This CDR3 has 16 residues. Trimming at V came to 4 bases and at J to 1 base, leaving 9 bases not matched to a gene. The V gene's germline CDR1 is MNHEY and CDR2 SVGAGI. The DNA of the CDR3 is TGTGCCAGCAGTTCCCTGGACAGGACGAGGAACACTGAAGCTTTCTTT. The encoded protein is CASSSLDRTRNTEAFF.

The V call is TRBV7-9, the J call TRBJ2-1; unclear D gene. CDR3 length: 13 amino acids. Germline values: CDR1 SEHNR, CDR2 FQNEAQ (reference sequence). V was cut by 7 bases and J by 8 bases, with 15 bases left in between. CDR3 nucleotide sequence: TGTGCCAGCACCCCTTACTTGATGGATGAGCAGTTCTTC. Protein: CASTPYLMDEQFF. Complete variable domain (other parts from reference TRBV7-9 and TRBJ2-1): DTGVSQNPRHKITKRGQNVTFRCDPISEHNRLYWYRQTLGQGPEFLTYFQNEAQLEKSRLLSDRFSAERPKGSFSTLEIQRTEQGDSAMYLCASTPYLMDEQFFGPGTRLTVL.